This T cell receptor (beta chain) emerged from a study of Tregs in tolerant kidney transplant recipients. Whole-study context: Mixed chimerism was transient after nonmyeloablative marrow transplants from related graft donors.

About this clone itself: Its antigen is unknown.

Some clones are missing from TCRdb's copy, which holds only in-frame ones; the method was immunoSEQ multiplex PCR. The table shows around 66,000 clones, with 70% to 90% occurring only once. V lost 5 bases and J 3 bases, leaving 16 bases between the germline ends. The CDR3 totals 15 residues. In germline, CDR1 is MDHEN, CDR2 SYDVKM. Overall study results and limits: Validation in larger populations is needed because few patients were studied.

Sequences were derived from Tregs from blood, sampled before the transplant. The TCR was taken from a human donor who received a combined kidney and bone marrow transplant. This chain joins TRBV28 and TRBJ1-2; maybe TRBD1 (6 bases). The CDR3 bases are TGTGCCAGCAGTCCCAGGGGATCCCCTTACTATGGCTACACCTTC. This sequence encodes CASSPRGSPYYGYTF.